The T cell receptor (beta chain) under discussion was sequenced for a study of PD-1 blockade in classical Hodgkin lymphoma. Following autologous stem cell transplantation, relapse occurred in every patient, and exposure to brentuximab vedotin varied. Using immunoSEQ multiplex PCR, the repertoire was profiled, and TCRdb retains in-frame clones only, with some absent. The sample holds approximately 34,000 clones, around 82% seen once. The length of the CDR3 is 14 residues. Germline V gene data show CDR1 as SQVTM and CDR2 as ANQGSEA. The V end was cut by 6 bases, the J end by 6 bases, with 21 bases between.

The sample consisted of peripheral blood mononuclear cells (PBMCs), taken at baseline. The J gene is TRBJ2-7, the V gene TRBV29-1; TRBD2 is a possible D gene (5 bases). This receptor was obtained from a human donor with classical Hodgkin lymphoma. The CDR3 reads CSVRPRGQSGEQYF. CDR3 bases: TGCAGCGTCCGTCCCCGGGGTCAGAGCGGCGAGCAGTACTTC.